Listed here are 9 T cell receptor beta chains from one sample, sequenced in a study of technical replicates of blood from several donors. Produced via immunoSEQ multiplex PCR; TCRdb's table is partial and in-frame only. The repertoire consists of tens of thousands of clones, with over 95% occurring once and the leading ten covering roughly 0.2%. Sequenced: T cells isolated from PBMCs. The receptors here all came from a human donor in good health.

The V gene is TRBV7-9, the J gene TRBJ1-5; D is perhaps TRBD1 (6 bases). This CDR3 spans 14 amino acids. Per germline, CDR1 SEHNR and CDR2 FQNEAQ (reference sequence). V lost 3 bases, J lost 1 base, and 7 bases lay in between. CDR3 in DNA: TGTGCCAGCAGCTTCGGGACAAGCAATCAGCCCCAGCATTTT. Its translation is CASSFGTSNQPQHF. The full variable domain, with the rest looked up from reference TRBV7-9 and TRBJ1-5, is DTGVSQNPRHKITKRGQNVTFRCDPISEHNRLYWYRQTLGQGPEFLTYFQNEAQLEKSRLLSDRFSAERPKGSFSTLEIQRTEQGDSAMYLCASSFGTSNQPQHFGDGTRLSIL.

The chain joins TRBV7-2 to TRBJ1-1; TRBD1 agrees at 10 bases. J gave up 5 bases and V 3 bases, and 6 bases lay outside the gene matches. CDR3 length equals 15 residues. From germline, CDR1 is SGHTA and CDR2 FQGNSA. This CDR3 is CASSLDGTGDTEAFF. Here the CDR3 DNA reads TGTGCCAGCAGCTTGGACGGGACAGGGGATACTGAAGCTTTCTTT.

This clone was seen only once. In DNA, the CDR3 is TGTGCCAGCAGCTTATCTAGCGCGCCTTTATACGAGCAGTACTTC. It specifies CASSLSSAPLYEQYF. The chain carries TRBV7-2 and TRBJ2-7, with a tentative D call TRBD2 (6 bases). The CDR3 is made up of 15 amino acids. V was clipped by 2 bases and J by 4 bases, with 15 bases between them. Germline CDR1 SGHTA, CDR2 FQGNSA. The complete variable domain, with remaining parts taken from reference TRBV7-2 and TRBJ2-7, reads GAGVSQSPSNKVTEKGKDVELRCDPISGHTALYWYRQSLGQGLEFLIYFQGNSAPDKSGLPSDRFSAERTGGSVSTLTIQRTQQEDSAVYLCASSLSSAPLYEQYFGPGTRLTVT.

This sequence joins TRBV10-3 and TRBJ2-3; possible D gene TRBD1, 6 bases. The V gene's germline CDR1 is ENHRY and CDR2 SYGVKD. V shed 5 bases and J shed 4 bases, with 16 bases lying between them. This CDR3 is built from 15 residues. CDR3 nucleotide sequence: TGTGCCATCAGTCCTACAGGGAGTGGGGCAGATACGCAGTATTTT. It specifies CAISPTGSGADTQYF.

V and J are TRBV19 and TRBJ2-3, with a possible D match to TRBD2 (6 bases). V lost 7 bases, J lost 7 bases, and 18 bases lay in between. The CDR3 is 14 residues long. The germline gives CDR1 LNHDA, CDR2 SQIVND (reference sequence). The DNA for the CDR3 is TGTGCCAGTAAGGCCGCTAGCGAATTATATACGCAGTATTTT. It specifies CASKAASELYTQYF.

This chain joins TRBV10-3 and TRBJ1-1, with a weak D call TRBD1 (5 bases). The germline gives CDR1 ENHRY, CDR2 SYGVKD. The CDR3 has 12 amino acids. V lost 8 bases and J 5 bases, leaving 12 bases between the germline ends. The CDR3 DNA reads TGTGCCATCCGGGGGGGAGAAACTGAAGCTTTCTTT. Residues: CAIRGGETEAFF.

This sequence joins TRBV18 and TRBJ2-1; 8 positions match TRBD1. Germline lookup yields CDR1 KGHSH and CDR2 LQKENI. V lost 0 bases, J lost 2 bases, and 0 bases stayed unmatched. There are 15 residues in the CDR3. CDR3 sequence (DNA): TGTGCCAGCTCACCACCGGGACAGGCCTACAATGAGCAGTTCTTC. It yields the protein CASSPPGQAYNEQFF.

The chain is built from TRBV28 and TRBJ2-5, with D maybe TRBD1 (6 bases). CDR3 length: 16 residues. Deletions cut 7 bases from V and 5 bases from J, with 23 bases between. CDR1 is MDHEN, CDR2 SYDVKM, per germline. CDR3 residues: CASKPPGDIDRETQYF. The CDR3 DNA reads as TGTGCCAGCAAGCCACCCGGGGACATAGATCGGGAGACCCAGTACTTC.

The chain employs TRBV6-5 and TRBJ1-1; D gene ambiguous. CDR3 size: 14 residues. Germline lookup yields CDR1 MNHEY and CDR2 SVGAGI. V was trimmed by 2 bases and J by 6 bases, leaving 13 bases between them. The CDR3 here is CASSYREGNAEAFF. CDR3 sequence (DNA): TGTGCCAGCAGTTACAGGGAGGGCAACGCTGAAGCTTTCTTT.